This section outlines one TCR beta chain sequence together with its context. Cohort 3 recovered donors had two negative PCRs, clearance, or symptom resolution. This entry is derived from a study of blood T cell repertoires in COVID-19. As for the study in general: Material from acute and convalescent COVID-19 was sourced from the United States, Italy and Spain.

The CDR3 is made up of 18 amino acids. The germline gives CDR1 LGHNA, CDR2 YSLEER. V lost 1 base, J lost 6 bases, and 11 bases stayed unmatched. Clones were sequenced by immunoSEQ multiplex PCR, and TCRdb holds only the in-frame ones, with some missing. The sample records under 250,000 clones, approximately 90% being singletons. The clonotype was recovered from a man aged 25-40 years who had recovered from COVID-19. Sequencing used PBMCs or T cells enriched from blood (not recorded which). This chain uses TRBV4-3 with TRBJ1-6; 8 bases line up with TRBD1. CDR3 DNA: TGCGCCAGCAGCCAAGGCAACCCCCAGGGGGCCGGTAATTCACCCCTCCACTTT. Residues: CASSQGNPQGAGNSPLHF.